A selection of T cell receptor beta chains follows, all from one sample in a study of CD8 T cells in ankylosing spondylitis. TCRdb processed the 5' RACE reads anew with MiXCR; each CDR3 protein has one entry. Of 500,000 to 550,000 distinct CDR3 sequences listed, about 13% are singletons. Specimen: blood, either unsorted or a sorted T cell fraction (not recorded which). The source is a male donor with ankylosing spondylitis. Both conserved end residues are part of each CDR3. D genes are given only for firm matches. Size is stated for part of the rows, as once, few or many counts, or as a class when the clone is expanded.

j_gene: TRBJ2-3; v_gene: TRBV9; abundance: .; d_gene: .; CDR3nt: TGTGCCAGCAGCCGGGCGGGCAGCACAGATACGCAGTATTTT; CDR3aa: CASSRAGSTDTQYF
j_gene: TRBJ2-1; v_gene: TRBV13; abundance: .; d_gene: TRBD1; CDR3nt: TGTGCCAGCAGCTCGACAGGGGACGAATGGTACAATGAGCAGTTCTTC; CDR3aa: CASSSTGDEWYNEQFF
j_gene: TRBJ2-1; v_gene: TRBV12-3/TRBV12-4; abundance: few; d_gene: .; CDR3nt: TGTGCCAGCAGTCCACGAAGCCCTATTTCCTACAATGAGCAGTTCTTC; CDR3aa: CASSPRSPISYNEQFF
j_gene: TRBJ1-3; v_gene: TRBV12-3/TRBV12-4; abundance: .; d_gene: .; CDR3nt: TGTGCCACCACCACAGGGACTGGAAACACCATATATTTT; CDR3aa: CATTTGTGNTIYF
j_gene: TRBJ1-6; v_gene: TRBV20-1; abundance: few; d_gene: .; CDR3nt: TGCAGCGCCCTAGGGAATAATTCACCCCTCCACTTT; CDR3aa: CSALGNNSPLHF
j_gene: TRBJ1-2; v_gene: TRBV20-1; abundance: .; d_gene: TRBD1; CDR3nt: TGCAGTGCTAGATCCCCCGGGACAGGAACAAGGGGCTACACCTTC; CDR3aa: CSARSPGTGTRGYTF
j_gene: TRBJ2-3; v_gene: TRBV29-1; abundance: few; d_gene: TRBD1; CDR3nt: TGCAGCGTTGATAGGACAGGGGGGGGCACAGATACGCAGTATTTT; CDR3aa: CSVDRTGGGTDTQYF
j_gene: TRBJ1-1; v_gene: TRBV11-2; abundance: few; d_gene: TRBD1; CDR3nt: TGTGCCAGCAGCTTAGGACAGGGGGCTGTAGCTTTCTTT; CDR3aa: CASSLGQGAVAFF
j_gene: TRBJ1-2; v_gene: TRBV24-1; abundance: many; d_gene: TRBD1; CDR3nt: TGTGCCACCAGTGATTCGCAGGACAGGGGAGACTATGGCTACACCTTC; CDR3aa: CATSDSQDRGDYGYTF
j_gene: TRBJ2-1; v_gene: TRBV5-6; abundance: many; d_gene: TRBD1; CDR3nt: TGTGCCAGCATCCCCCGAACAGGGGTGGGTGAGCAGTTCTTC; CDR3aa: CASIPRTGVGEQFF
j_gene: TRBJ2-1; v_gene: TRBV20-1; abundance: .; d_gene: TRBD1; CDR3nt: TGCAGTGCGTCAAAACCGGGACAGGCGTTCTTC; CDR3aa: CSASKPGQAFF
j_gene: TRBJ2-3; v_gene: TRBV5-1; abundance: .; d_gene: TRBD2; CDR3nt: TGCGCCAGCAGCCTGGGGCTAGCGGGAGTCCCCGGCACAGATACGCAGTATTTT; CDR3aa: CASSLGLAGVPGTDTQYF
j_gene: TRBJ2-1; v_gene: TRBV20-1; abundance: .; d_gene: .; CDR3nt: TGCAGTGCTAGTATTTCAGGGCTAGTAAACAATGAGCAGTTCTTC; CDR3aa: CSASISGLVNNEQFF
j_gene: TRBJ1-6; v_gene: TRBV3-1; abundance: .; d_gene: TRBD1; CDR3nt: TGTGCCAGCAGTCGGACAGGGGAGGGGTCACCCCTCCACTTT; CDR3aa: CASSRTGEGSPLHF
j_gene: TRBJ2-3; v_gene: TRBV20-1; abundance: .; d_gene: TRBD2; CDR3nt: TGCAGTGCTCCCCCCGGGGGGTCTAGCACAGATACGCAGTATTTT; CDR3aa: CSAPPGGSSTDTQYF
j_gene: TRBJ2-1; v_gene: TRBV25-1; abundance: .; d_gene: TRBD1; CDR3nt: TGTGCCAGCGACAGGACAGGGACCTACAATGAGCAGTTCTTC; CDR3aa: CASDRTGTYNEQFF
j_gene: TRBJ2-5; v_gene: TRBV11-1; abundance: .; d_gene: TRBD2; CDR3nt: TGTGCCAGCAGCTTCTACGGGACTAGCGGGAGGGCACAAGAGACCCAGTACTTC; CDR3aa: CASSFYGTSGRAQETQYF
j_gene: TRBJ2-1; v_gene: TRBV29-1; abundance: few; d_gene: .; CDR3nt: TGCAGCGTTGAAAGCACTGCGGCTAGCGTACAGTTCTTC; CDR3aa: CSVESTAASVQFF
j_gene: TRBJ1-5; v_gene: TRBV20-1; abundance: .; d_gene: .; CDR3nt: TGCAGTGCTAGAGATTATAGTGGCAGAATCAATCAGCCCCAGCATTTT; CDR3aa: CSARDYSGRINQPQHF
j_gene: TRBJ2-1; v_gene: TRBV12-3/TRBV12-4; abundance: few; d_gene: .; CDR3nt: TGTGCCAGCACTATAGACTCTTACAATGAGCAGTTCTTC; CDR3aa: CASTIDSYNEQFF
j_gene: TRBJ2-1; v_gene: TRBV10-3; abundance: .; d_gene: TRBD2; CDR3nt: TGTGCCATCAGGGGGACTAGCGGGTCCAATGAGCAGTTCTTC; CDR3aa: CAIRGTSGSNEQFF
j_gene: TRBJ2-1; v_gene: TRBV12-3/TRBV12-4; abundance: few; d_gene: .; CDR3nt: TGTGCCAGCAGTTTACCCAGAGGGGTGCTTGAGCAGTTCTTC; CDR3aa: CASSLPRGVLEQFF
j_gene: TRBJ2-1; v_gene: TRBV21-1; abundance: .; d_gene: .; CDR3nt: TGTGCCAGCAAACCGGGACTAGCGGGCTCCTACAATGAGCAGTTCTTC; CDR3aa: CASKPGLAGSYNEQFF
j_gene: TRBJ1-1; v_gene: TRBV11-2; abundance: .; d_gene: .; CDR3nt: TGTGCCAGCAGCTTCGGAGGTTTTGGTGAAGCTTTCTTT; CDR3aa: CASSFGGFGEAFF
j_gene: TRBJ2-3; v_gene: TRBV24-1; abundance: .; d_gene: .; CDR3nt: TGTGCCACCAGTGACCCCCGGGGCACAGATACGCAGTATTTT; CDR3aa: CATSDPRGTDTQYF
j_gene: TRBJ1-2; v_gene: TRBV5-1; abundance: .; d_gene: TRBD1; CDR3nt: TGCGCCAGCAGCAAAACAGGGGGCCAGGACTATGGCTACACCTTC; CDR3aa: CASSKTGGQDYGYTF
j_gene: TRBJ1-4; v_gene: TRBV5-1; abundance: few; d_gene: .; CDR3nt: TGCGCCAGCAGCTTACACGGATCAACTAATGAAAAACTGTTTTTT; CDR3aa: CASSLHGSTNEKLFF
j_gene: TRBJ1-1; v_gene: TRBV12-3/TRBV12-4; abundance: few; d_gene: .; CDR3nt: TGTGCCAGCAGTTTTAAAGAGAACACTGAAGCTTTCTTT; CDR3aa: CASSFKENTEAFF
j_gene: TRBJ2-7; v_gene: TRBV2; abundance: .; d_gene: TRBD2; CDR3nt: TGTGCCAGCAGTCTCCAGCGGACTAGCCACGAGCAGTACTTC; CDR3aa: CASSLQRTSHEQYF
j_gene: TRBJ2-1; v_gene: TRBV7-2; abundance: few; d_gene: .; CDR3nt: TGTGCCAGCAGCTTGCGTAGCACCTACAATGAGCAGTTCTTC; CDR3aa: CASSLRSTYNEQFF
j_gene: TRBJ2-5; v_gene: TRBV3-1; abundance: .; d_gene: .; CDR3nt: TGTGCCAGCAGCCAAGTTCAGGGTGTGGAGACCCAGTACTTC; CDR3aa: CASSQVQGVETQYF
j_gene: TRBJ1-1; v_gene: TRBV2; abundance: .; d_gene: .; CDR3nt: TGTGCCAGCATCCTCGGGGGGGAAGCTTTCTTT; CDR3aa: CASILGGEAFF
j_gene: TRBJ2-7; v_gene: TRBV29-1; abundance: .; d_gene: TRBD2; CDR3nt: TGCAGCGCGACGGTGGGAGGGTACGAGCAGTACTTC; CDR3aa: CSATVGGYEQYF
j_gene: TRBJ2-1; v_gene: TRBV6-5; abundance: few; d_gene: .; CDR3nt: TGTGCCAGCAGTTACTCTGCCTTAAGCTCCTACAATGAGCAGTTCTTC; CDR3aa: CASSYSALSSYNEQFF
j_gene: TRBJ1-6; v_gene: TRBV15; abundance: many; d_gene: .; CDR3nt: TGTGCCACCAGCAGAGATTTTGCGGAATCTTCACCCCTCCACTTT; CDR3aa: CATSRDFAESSPLHF
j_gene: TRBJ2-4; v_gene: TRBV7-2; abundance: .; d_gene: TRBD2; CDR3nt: TGTGCCAGCAGCTACTCGGGACTAGCGGGACCAAGGGACATTCAGTACTTC; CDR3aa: CASSYSGLAGPRDIQYF
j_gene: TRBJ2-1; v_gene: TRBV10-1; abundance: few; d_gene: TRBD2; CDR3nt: TGCGCCAGCAGTGAGTCAACTAGCGGGTCCTACAATGAGCAGTTCTTC; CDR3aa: CASSESTSGSYNEQFF
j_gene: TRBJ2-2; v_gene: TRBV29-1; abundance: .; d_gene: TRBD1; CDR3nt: TGCAGCGTTGAAGCCTCCCACAGGGGGCCGAACACCGGGGAGCTGTTTTTT; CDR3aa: CSVEASHRGPNTGELFF
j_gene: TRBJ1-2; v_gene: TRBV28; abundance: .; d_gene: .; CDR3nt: TGTGCCAGCGCGGCGTCGGTTTATGGCTACACCTTC; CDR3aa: CASAASVYGYTF
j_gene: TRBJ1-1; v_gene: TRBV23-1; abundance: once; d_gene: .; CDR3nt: TGCGCCAGCAGTCAAGGGGCCTCTGAAGCTTTCTTT; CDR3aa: CASSQGASEAFF
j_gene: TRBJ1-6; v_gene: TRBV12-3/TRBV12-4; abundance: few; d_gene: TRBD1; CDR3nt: TGTGCCAGCAGTTTAGAAGAACAGGGGAGCTCCTATAATTCACCCCTCCACTTT; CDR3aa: CASSLEEQGSSYNSPLHF
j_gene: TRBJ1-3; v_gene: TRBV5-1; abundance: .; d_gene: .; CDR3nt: TGCGCCAGCAGCTCGCGTGACACCAGCTCTGGAAACACCATATATTTT; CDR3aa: CASSSRDTSSGNTIYF
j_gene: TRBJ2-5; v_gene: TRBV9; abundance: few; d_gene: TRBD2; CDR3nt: TGTGCCAGCTCGAGGGGACTAGCGGCCTTGGGTGAGACCCAGTACTTC; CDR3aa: CASSRGLAALGETQYF
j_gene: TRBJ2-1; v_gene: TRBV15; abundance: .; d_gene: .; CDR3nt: TGTGCCACCAGCAGAGATCAGGTTGGAGATGAGCAGTTCTTC; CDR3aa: CATSRDQVGDEQFF
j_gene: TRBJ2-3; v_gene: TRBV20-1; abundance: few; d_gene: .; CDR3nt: TGCAGTGGGGGAGACCAACTCGGCACAGATACGCAGTATTTT; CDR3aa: CSGGDQLGTDTQYF
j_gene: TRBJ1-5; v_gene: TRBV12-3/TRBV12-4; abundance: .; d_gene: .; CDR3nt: TGTGCCAGCAGTTTAGCGCCGACCGAGAGGGCCCAGCATTTT; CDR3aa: CASSLAPTERAQHF
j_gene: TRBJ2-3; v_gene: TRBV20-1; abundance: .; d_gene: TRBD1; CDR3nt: TGCAGTGCTCGGACGACAGGGGCAGATACGCAGTATTTT; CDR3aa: CSARTTGADTQYF
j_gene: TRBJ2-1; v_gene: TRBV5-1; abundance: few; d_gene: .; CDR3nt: TGCGCCAGCAGCTTGGCAGCGGCCTTGGATGAGCAGTTCTTC; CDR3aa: CASSLAAALDEQFF
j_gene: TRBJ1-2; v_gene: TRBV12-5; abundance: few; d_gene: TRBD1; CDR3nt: TGTGCTAGTGCCCTTGAGGGGGGCAGGGGGCGCGGCTACACCTTC; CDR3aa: CASALEGGRGRGYTF
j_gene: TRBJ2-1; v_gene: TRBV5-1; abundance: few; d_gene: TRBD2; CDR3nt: TGCGCCAGCAGCTTGGAACAAGCGGGAGGCAATGAGCAGTTCTTC; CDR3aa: CASSLEQAGGNEQFF
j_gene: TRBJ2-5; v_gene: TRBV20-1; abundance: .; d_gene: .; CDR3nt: TGCAGTGCCCACGGGTCGACGGGGCGACAAGAGACCCAGTACTTC; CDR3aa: CSAHGSTGRQETQYF
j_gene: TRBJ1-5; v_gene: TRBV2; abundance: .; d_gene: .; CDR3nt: TGTGCCAGCAGTGAGGCTTGGGGGGGTAATCAGCCCCAGCATTTT; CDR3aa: CASSEAWGGNQPQHF
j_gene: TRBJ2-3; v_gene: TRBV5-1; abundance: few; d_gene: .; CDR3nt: TGCGCCAGCAGACTCCTACAGGAAAGGTCAGATACGCAGTATTTT; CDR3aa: CASRLLQERSDTQYF
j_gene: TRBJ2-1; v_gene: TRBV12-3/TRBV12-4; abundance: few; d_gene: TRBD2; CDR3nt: TGTGCCAGCACCCGAGGACTAGCGGGAGATAATGAGCAGTTCTTC; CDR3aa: CASTRGLAGDNEQFF